The text below deals with one T cell receptor (beta chain). Antigen: not known. Sequencing was limited to surgery cases with top T cell transcript signatures in brain tissue. Before surgery, patients took at least one anti-epileptic drug. The record originates from a study of brain T cells in children with intractable seizures. Whole-study findings and limits: Viral specificity was inferred only from CDR3 similarity; HCMV serostatus was unknown. Clones missing pre-surgery may reflect undersampling of that blood sample.

This CDR3 comprises 12 residues. The V end was cut by 8 bases, the J end by 7 bases, with 14 bases between. Germline lookup yields CDR1 SEHNR and CDR2 FQNEAQ (reference sequence). The method was immunoSEQ multiplex PCR; TCRdb's version includes in-frame clones alone and lacks a portion of them. The sample lists approximately 110,000 clones; roughly 94% were seen once. The sample consisted of peripheral blood, taken at surgery. The TCR originated in a boy younger than two with hemimegalencephaly and intractable seizures. This chain links TRBV7-9 with TRBJ1-2; unclear D gene. CDR3 protein: CASLGSTSGYTF. In DNA form, the CDR3 reads TGTGCCAGCTTGGGGAGTACCTCTGGCTACACCTTC.